In this sample, the clone carrying this TCR beta chain turned up a few times. The antigen is not known. MiXCR, run by TCRdb on the RT-PCR reads, gives a single entry per CDR3 protein. The sample shows 450,000 to 600,000 distinct CDR3 sequences, 16% of them seen only once. The data are from a study of response to subunit inactivated influenza vaccine. Study-level points and caveats: The authors suggested that few new T cells are recruited per seasonal influenza vaccination.

The CDR3 has 13 residues. The J segment lost 8 bases and the V segment lost 4 bases, leaving 7 bases of the junction unmatched. The germline V gene has CDR1 SGHKS and CDR2 YYEKEE (reference sequence). The gene calls are TRBV5-5 and TRBJ1-2; 8 nucleotides match TRBD1. The input for sequencing was CD4+ T cells sorted from PBMCs, taken around 25 months after vaccination. The TCR sequence derives from a man aged 45 to 75 who received an inactivated influenza vaccine. CDR3 DNA: TGTGCCAGCAGCCTAGACAGGGGTAGCGGCTACACCTTC. It yields the protein CASSLDRGSGYTF.